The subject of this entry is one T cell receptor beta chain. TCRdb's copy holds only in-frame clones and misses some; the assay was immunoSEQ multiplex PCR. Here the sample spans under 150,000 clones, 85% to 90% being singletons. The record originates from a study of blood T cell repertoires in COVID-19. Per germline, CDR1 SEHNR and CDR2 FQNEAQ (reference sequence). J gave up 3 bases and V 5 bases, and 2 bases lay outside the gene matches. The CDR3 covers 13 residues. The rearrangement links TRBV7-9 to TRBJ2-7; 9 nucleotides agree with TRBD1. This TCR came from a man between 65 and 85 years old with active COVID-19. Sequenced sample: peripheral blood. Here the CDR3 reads CASSTGQGYEQYF. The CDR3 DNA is TGTGCCAGCAGCACGGGACAGGGCTACGAGCAGTACTTC.